This T cell receptor beta chain was recorded in a study of blood T cell repertoires in COVID-19. Study context: The United States, Italy and Spain provided the acute and convalescent COVID-19 samples. T cells, B-cell-depleted T cells, or PBMCs supplied cDNA or gDNA.

Clones were read by immunoSEQ multiplex PCR, and TCRdb kept only the in-frame ones, dropping some. The sample shows more than 300,000 clones, 90% to 95% of them seen only once. With 4 bases removed from V and 6 bases from J, the gap between germline ends came to 9 bases. This CDR3 spans 11 amino acids. CDR1 is GTSNPN, CDR2 SVGIG, per germline (reference sequence). V and J are TRBV30 and TRBJ1-1; D unclear. This TCR came from a woman under 30 who had recovered from COVID-19. The material sequenced was peripheral blood. The CDR3 is CAWTQRAEAFF. CDR3 bases: TGTGCCTGGACTCAGCGGGCTGAAGCTTTCTTT.